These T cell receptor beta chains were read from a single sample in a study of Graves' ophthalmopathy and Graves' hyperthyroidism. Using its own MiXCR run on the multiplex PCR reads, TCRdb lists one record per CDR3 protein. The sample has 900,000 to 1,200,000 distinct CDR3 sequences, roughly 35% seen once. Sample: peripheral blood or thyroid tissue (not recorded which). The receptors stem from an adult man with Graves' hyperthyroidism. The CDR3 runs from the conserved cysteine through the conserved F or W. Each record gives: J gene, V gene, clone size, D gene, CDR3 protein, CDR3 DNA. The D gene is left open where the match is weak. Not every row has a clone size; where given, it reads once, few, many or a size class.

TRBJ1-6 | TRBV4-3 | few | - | CASSQDPAATAYNSPLHF | TGCGCCAGCAGCCAAGACCCAGCGGCCACAGCCTATAATTCACCCCTCCACTTT
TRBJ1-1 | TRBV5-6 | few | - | CASSLWGELMNTEAFF | TGTGCCAGCAGCTTGTGGGGGGAGCTGATGAACACTGAAGCTTTCTTT
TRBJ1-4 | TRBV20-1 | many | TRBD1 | CSAPSSRGGDEKLFF | TGCAGTGCCCCCTCGTCCAGGGGGGGAGATGAAAAACTGTTTTTT
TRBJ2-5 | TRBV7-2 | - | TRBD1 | CASSLAFLGRGPGETQYF | TGTGCCAGCAGCTTAGCGTTTTTGGGCAGGGGGCCAGGAGAGACCCAGTACTTC
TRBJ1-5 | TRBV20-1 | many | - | CSALMRSSNQPQHF | TGCAGTGCACTCATGAGATCTAGCAATCAGCCCCAGCATTTT
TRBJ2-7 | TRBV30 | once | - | CACNRDPQRHEQYF | TGTGCCTGTAACCGGGACCCTCAACGCCACGAGCAGTACTTC
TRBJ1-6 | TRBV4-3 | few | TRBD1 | CASRATGTGEGPLHF | TGCGCCAGCAGAGCAACCGGGACAGGGGAAGGGCCCCTCCACTTT
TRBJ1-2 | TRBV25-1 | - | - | CASSVGNGYYGYTF | TGTGCCAGCAGCGTTGGGAACGGATACTATGGCTACACCTTC
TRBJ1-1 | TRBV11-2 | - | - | CARSYVGGTEAFF | TGTGCCAGGAGTTATGTCGGTGGCACTGAAGCTTTCTTT
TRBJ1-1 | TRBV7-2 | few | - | CASSLGGKGGTEAFF | TGTGCCAGCAGCTTAGGGGGAAAGGGGGGCACTGAAGCTTTCTTT
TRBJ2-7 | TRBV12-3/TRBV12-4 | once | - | CASSTPLDFYEQYF | TGTGCCAGCAGCACCCCTCTGGACTTCTACGAGCAGTACTTC
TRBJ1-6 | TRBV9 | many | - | CASSVGNSPLHF | TGTGCCAGCAGTGTGGGGAATTCACCCCTCCACTTT
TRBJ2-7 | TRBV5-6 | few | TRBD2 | CASSLKTSGRSRFPYEQYF | TGTGCCAGCAGCTTAAAAACTAGCGGGAGGAGTAGATTCCCCTACGAGCAGTACTTC
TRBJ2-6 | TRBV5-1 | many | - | CASSLVGAGANVLTF | TGCGCCAGCAGCTTGGTGGGGGCCGGGGCCAACGTCCTGACTTTC
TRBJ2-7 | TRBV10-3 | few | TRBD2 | CATHPVAGSAYEQYF | TGTGCCACCCACCCGGTAGCGGGATCCGCCTACGAGCAGTACTTC
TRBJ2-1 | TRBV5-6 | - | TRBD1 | CASSLWNRGKQFF | TGTGCCAGCAGCTTGTGGAACAGGGGAAAGCAGTTCTTC
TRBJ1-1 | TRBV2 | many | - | CASSSKGLEAFF | TGTGCCAGCAGCTCCAAGGGTTTGGAAGCTTTCTTT
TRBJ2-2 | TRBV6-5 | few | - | CASSFWEPNTGELFF | TGTGCCAGCAGTTTTTGGGAGCCGAACACCGGGGAGCTGTTTTTT